Below, one T cell receptor (beta chain) is given with its context. Antigen unknown. The data stem from a study of cytomegalovirus exposure and HLA in healthy donors. Study findings and constraints: Previous analysis showed most TCR beta V segments were productive about 87% or about 30% of the time.

Germline loops: CDR1 SGHRS, CDR2 YFSETQ. Trimming cost V 1 base and J 5 bases, with 16 bases left between them. The CDR3 extends over 15 amino acids. Use of 60 Vbeta and 13 Jbeta primers characterized the PCR. The table came from immunoSEQ multiplex PCR; TCRdb's copy has only in-frame clones and leaves some out. This sample yields about 76,000 clones, of which 78% are seen a single time; roughly 8.9% belongs to the top ten. The genes are TRBV5-1 and TRBJ2-7; maybe TRBD1 (6 bases). The clonotype originates from a woman between 40 and 55 years old in good health and CMV-seropositive. Sequencing used PBMCs. The CDR3 sequence: CASSLNSGEYHEQYF. In DNA form, the CDR3 reads TGCGCCAGCAGCTTGAATTCAGGGGAGTACCACGAGCAGTACTTC.